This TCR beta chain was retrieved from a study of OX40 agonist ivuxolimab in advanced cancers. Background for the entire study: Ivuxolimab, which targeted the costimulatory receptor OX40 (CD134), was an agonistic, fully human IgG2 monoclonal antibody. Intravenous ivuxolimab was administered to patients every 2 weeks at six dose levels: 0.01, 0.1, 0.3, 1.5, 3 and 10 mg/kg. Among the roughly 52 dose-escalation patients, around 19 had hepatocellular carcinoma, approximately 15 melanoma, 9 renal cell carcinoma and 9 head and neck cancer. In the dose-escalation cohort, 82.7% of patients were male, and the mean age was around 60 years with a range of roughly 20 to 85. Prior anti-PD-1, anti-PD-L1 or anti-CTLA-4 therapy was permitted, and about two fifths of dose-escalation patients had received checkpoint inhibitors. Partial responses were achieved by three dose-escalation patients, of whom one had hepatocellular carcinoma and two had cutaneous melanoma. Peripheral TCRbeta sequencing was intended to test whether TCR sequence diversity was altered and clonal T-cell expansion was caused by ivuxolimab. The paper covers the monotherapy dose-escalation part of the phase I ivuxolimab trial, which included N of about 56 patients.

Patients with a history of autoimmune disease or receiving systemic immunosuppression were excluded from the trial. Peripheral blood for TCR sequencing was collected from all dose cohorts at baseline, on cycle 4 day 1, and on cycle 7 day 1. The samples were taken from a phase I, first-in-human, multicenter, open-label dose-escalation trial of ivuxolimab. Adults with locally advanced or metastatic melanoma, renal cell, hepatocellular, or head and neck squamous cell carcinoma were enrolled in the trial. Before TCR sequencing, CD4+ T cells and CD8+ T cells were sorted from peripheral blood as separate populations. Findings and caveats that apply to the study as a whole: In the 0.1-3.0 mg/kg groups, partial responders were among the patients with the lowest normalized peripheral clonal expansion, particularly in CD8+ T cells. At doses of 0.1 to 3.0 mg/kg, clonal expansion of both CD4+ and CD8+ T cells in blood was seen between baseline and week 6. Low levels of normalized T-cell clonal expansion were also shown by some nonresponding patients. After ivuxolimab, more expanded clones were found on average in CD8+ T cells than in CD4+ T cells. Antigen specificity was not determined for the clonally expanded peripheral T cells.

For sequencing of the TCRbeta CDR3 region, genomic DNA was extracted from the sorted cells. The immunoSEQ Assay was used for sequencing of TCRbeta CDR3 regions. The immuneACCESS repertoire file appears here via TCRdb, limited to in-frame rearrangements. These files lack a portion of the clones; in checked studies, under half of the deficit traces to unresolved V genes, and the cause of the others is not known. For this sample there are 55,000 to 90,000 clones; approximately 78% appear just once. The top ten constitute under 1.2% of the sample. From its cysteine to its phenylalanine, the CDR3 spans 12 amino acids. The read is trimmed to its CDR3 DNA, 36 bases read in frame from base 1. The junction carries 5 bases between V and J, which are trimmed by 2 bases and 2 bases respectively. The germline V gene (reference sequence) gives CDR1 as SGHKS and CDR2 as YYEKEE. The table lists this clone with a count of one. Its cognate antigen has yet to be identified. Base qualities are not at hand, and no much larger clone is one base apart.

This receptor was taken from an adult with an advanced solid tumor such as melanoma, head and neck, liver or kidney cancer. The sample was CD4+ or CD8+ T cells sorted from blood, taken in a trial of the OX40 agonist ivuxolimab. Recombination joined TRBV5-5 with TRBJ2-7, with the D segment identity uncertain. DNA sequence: TGTGCCAGCAGCTTTACGACCTACGAGCAGTACTTC. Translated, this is CASSFTTYEQYF.